Following are 27 T cell receptor beta chains from one sample sequenced in a study of radiotherapy plus CTLA-4 blockade in lung cancer listed by TCRdb under 2018. The method was the immunoSEQ multiplex PCR assay. TCRdb mirrors the immuneACCESS table, restricted to in-frame sequences. Some clones are absent from its copies; in checked studies, under half trace to an unresolved V gene, and the reason for the others is unknown. A total of around 26,000 clones appear in this sample, about 71% of them only once. About 3% of the sample is taken by the ten largest. This material consisted of peripheral blood, taken from a patient treated with radiotherapy plus ipilimumab. These receptors all stem from a human donor with non-small cell lung cancer whose response to radiotherapy plus ipilimumab could not be evaluated.

The V and J genes are TRBV18 and TRBJ1-1, with D possibly TRBD1 on 5 matching bases. In germline, CDR1 is KGHSH, CDR2 LQKENI. The CDR3 is 16 residues long. Trimming took off 4 bases at V and 1 base at J, with 16 bases between the two ends. The CDR3 reads CASSLWGRGENTEAFF. In nucleotides, the CDR3 is TGTGCCAGCTCACTCTGGGGACGGGGGGAGAACACTGAAGCTTTCTTT. Full variable domain (outside the CDR3, taken from reference TRBV18 and TRBJ1-1): NAGVMQNPRHLVRRRGQEARLRCSPMKGHSHVYWYRQLPEEGLKFMVYLQKENIIDESGMPKERFSAEFPKEGPSILRIQQVVRGDSAAYFCASSLWGRGENTEAFFGQGTRLTVV.

CDR3 DNA sequence: TGTGCCAGCAGCCCCCGAGTGAGCGGGGTCGGGTGGAATGAGCAGTTCTTC. Translated: CASSPRVSGVGWNEQFF. The chain uses TRBV7-9 and TRBJ2-1, with 7 bases that match TRBD2. In germline, CDR1 is SEHNR, CDR2 FQNEAQ (reference sequence). This CDR3 comprises 17 residues. V lost 5 bases, J lost 7 bases, and 17 bases stayed unmatched.

This clone came up a few times. V and J are TRBV7-2 and TRBJ2-5, with 12 bases lining up with TRBD2. Losses at the gene ends were 0 bases for V and 7 bases for J; bases not matched to a gene: 0. Germline V gives CDR1 SGHTA, CDR2 FQGNSA. The CDR3 sequence is 14 residues long. CDR3 nucleotides: TGTGCCAGCAGCTTAGCGACTAGCGGGAGGACCCAGTACTTC. Translated: CASSLATSGRTQYF.

Only a few counts were recorded for this clone. V is TRBV2 and J is TRBJ1-3; 7 bases are a match to TRBD1. J gave up 5 bases and V 7 bases, and 8 bases lay outside the gene matches. In germline, CDR1 is SNHLY, CDR2 FYNNEI. The CDR3 length is 14 residues. CDR3 sequence reads: CASNRDSGRNTIYF. The CDR3 DNA sequence: TGTGCCAGCAATCGGGACAGCGGAAGAAACACCATATATTTT.

V usage is TRBV10-1 and J usage is TRBJ2-7, with D possibly TRBD1 on 7 matching bases. Germline V lookup: CDR1 WNHNN, CDR2 SYGVQD (reference sequence). Trimming took off 1 base at V and 5 bases at J, with 15 bases between the two ends. This CDR3 is built from 15 residues. The CDR3 loop reads CASSEWGQPGDEQYF. CDR3 nucleotide sequence: TGCGCCAGCAGTGAGTGGGGACAGCCGGGGGACGAGCAGTACTTC.

The chain links TRBV28 to TRBJ1-1; possible D gene TRBD1, 5 bases. The ends were cut back, 1 base at V and 9 bases at J, with 12 bases in the middle. This CDR3 has 13 residues. Germline values: CDR1 MDHEN, CDR2 SYDVKM. This CDR3 is CASSLFTGLQAFF. The CDR3 DNA sequence: TGTGCCAGCAGTTTATTTACAGGTTTACAAGCTTTCTTT.

The chain carries TRBV5-1 and TRBJ2-3, with 9 nucleotides matching TRBD2. The CDR3 is made up of 16 amino acids. Germline CDR1 SGHRS, CDR2 YFSETQ. The J segment lost 5 bases and the V segment lost 1 base, leaving 8 bases of the junction unmatched. This CDR3 is CASSLLASGIVDTQYF. The CDR3 DNA reads as TGCGCCAGCAGCTTGTTGGCTAGCGGGATAGTAGATACGCAGTATTTT.

The chain recombines TRBV28 with TRBJ2-5; TRBD2 aligns across 11 bases. Germline lookup yields CDR1 MDHEN and CDR2 SYDVKM. This CDR3 is 16 amino acids long. The V segment lost 6 bases and the J segment 2 bases; nucleotides outside the gene matches: 8. For the CDR3, the DNA is TGTGCCAGCAGCTCAGCTAGCGGGAGGATTCAAGAGACCCAGTACTTC. Translated: CASSSASGRIQETQYF.

The chain joins TRBV11-2 to TRBJ2-7; 10 bases map to TRBD2. The germline V gene has CDR1 SGHAT and CDR2 FQNNGV. Trimming removed 4 bases from V and 6 bases from J; junction bases left unmatched: 3. The CDR3 loop spans 13 amino acids. CDR3 protein: CASSSSGGGEQYF. The CDR3 region has the DNA TGTGCCAGCAGCTCTAGCGGGGGCGGCGAGCAGTACTTC.

This rearrangement joins TRBV21-1 to TRBJ1-2; the D segment call TRBD1 is taken from the table without a DNA check. TRBV21-1 is tagged as a pseudogene. CDR3 length equals 19 residues. CDR3 amino acids: CASSISHRSTYQLSRGYTF. Here the CDR3 DNA reads TGTGCCAGCAGTATATCTCACAGGAGTACCTATCAGCTATCGCGTGGCTACACCTTC.

The chain has TRBV18 and TRBJ1-1, with D perhaps TRBD1 (5 bases). Between the trimmed V and J ends, which lost 6 bases and 1 base, there was a span of 12 bases. The germline V gene has CDR1 KGHSH and CDR2 LQKENI. The CDR3 runs 14 residues. DNA for the CDR3: TGTGCCAGCTCCCTTGGACACACGAACACTGAAGCTTTCTTT. Protein product: CASSLGHTNTEAFF.

This sequence joins TRBV28 and TRBJ1-1; TRBD1 matches at 8 bases. Germline V gene lookup returns CDR1 MDHEN and CDR2 SYDVKM. The V gene end was trimmed by 7 bases and the J gene end by 4 bases; junction bases not matched to a gene: 14. The CDR3 has 16 amino acids. The CDR3 DNA is TGTGCCAGCACCCAGGGGGGACAGGAGTTTCCCACTGAAGCTTTCTTT. This sequence encodes CASTQGGQEFPTEAFF.

The chain employs TRBV12-2 and TRBJ2-2; the tabulated D call, TRBD1, remains unverified against the DNA. TRBV12-2 is described as a pseudogene. The CDR3 runs to 15 residues. CDR3 amino acids: CASRLGWQDTGELFF. The CDR3, as DNA: TGTGCAAGTCGCTTAGGATGGCAGGACACCGGGGAGCTGTTTTTT.

This clone was seen more than once but under ten times. The chain uses TRBV6-6 and TRBJ1-1; 8 positions agree with TRBD1. This CDR3 contains 14 residues. Germline trimming cut 5 bases from V and 2 bases from J; bases unmatched to any gene: 4. Germline lookup yields CDR1 MNHNY and CDR2 SVGAGI (reference sequence). CDR3 DNA: TGTGCCAGCAGTACGGGACAGGCAAACACTGAAGCTTTCTTT. It codes for CASSTGQANTEAFF.

This clone is a singleton in its sample. V and J are TRBV6-4 and TRBJ2-7, with 8 bases lining up with TRBD2. Germline CDR1 is MRHNA and CDR2 is SNTAGT. J gave up 5 bases and V 2 bases, and 17 bases lay outside the gene matches. The CDR3 consists of 18 residues. Written as DNA, the CDR3 is TGTGCCAGCAGTGACGTAGGACTAGCACGGACTACCTACGACGAGCAGTACTTC. It codes for CASSDVGLARTTYDEQYF.

This clone occurred a few times. The rearrangement links TRBV30 to TRBJ1-2; 11 positions agree with TRBD1. The CDR3 has 15 amino acids. Germline values: CDR1 GTSNPN, CDR2 SVGIG (reference sequence). V was clipped by 4 bases and J by 0 bases; unmatched bases: 4. CDR3 nucleotide sequence: TGTGCCTGGACCGGGACAGGGGGTACTAACTATGGCTACACCTTC. This encodes CAWTGTGGTNYGYTF.

The chain uses TRBV30 and TRBJ2-7, with a possible D match to TRBD2 (5 bases). This CDR3 has 14 amino acids. V lost 3 bases and J lost 0, with 12 bases in between. Germline-derived CDR1 and CDR2 are GTSNPN and SVGIG (reference sequence). The DNA of the CDR3 is TGTGCCTGGAGGAATTTCGGGGTCTCCTACGAGCAGTACTTC. This encodes CAWRNFGVSYEQYF.

The V gene is TRBV2, the J gene TRBJ2-3; TRBD1 is a possible D gene (5 bases). This CDR3 spans 15 amino acids. The germline V gene has CDR1 SNHLY and CDR2 FYNNEI. V was cut by 4 bases and J by 5 bases, with 16 bases left in between. The CDR3 spells CASSVGAAAGDTQYF. The CDR3, as DNA: TGTGCCAGCAGTGTAGGGGCGGCTGCCGGAGATACGCAGTATTTT. The full variable domain, its missing parts supplied by reference TRBV2 and TRBJ2-3, is EPEVTQTPSHQVTQMGQEVILRCVPISNHLYFYWYRQILGQKVEFLVSFYNNEISEKSEIFDDQFSVERPDGSNFTLKIRSTKLEDSAMYFCASSVGAAAGDTQYFGPGTRLTVL.

This clone was seen more than once but under ten times. The rearrangement joins TRBV5-6 to TRBJ2-7, with TRBD2 identical over 10 bases. The ends lost 3 bases at V and 0 bases at J; junction bases unmatched: 6. In germline, CDR1 is SGHDT, CDR2 YYEEEE. The CDR3 covers 16 residues. This chain's CDR3 is CASSYWTSGTSYEQYF. The CDR3 DNA reads TGTGCCAGCAGCTATTGGACTAGCGGTACCTCCTACGAGCAGTACTTC.

The chain joins TRBV6-1 to TRBJ1-2, with 8 bases aligning to TRBD1. J was trimmed by 8 bases and V by 2 bases; bases with no gene match: 4. CDR3 length: 13 amino acids. In germline, CDR1 is MNHNS, CDR2 SASEGT. Here the CDR3 reads CASSERRGQGYTF. The CDR3, as DNA: TGTGCCAGCAGTGAACGCAGGGGGCAAGGCTACACCTTC.

The rearrangement links TRBV6-1 to TRBJ2-6; TRBD1 might be the D (5 bases). The V end was cut by 11 bases, the J end by 0 bases, with 14 bases between. The CDR3 covers 15 residues. Germline V gene sequence: CDR1 MNHNS, CDR2 SASEGT. DNA of the CDR3: TGTGCCCACAGGCCCTCATACTCTGGGGCCAACGTCCTGACTTTC. Protein product: CAHRPSYSGANVLTF.

This rearrangement joins TRBV27 to TRBJ2-1; 8 bases are a match to TRBD1. The V gene's germline CDR1 is MNHEY and CDR2 SMNVEV (reference sequence). The junction had 4 bases not matched to a gene; V was cut back by 6 bases and J by 9 bases. CDR3 length: 12 residues. The CDR3 region is CASSSRGLEQFF. Here the CDR3 DNA reads TGTGCCAGCAGCTCCAGGGGGCTTGAGCAGTTCTTC.

V and J are TRBV12-5 and TRBJ2-5; D possibly corresponds to TRBD1 (6 bases). The V gene's germline CDR1 is LGHNT and CDR2 FRNRAP. Deletions cut 0 bases from V and 4 bases from J, with 12 bases between. CDR3 length: 15 residues. The CDR3 nucleotides read TGTGCTAGTGGTTTGGTCCAGGGGTGGGGAGAGACCCAGTACTTC. It specifies CASGLVQGWGETQYF.

The CDR3 sequence: CASSIGLAGGLSSYNEQFF. The CDR3 nucleotides read TGTGCCAGTAGTATAGGACTAGCGGGAGGGTTAAGCTCCTACAATGAGCAGTTCTTC. The chain employs TRBV19 and TRBJ2-1, with 14 positions matching TRBD2. The V gene's germline CDR1 is LNHDA and CDR2 SQIVND (reference sequence). V gave up 1 base and J gave up 0 bases; unmatched junction bases: 5. CDR3 length: 19 amino acids.

The chain joins TRBV7-2 to TRBJ2-7; D is perhaps TRBD2 (5 bases). Trimming left V 3 bases short and J 4 bases short, with 16 bases between. Germline V CDR1 and CDR2: SGHTA, FQGNSA. This CDR3 spans 15 amino acids. The CDR3 nucleotides are TGTGCCAGCAGCTTCCGAGCCGGGAACCTATACGAGCAGTACTTC. Encoded protein: CASSFRAGNLYEQYF.

Concerning this clone: Other DNA sequences from this sample encode an identical CDR3 as well. The rearrangement joins TRBV2 to TRBJ1-5, with D maybe TRBD1 (5 bases). CDR1 SNHLY and CDR2 FYNNEI come from the germline V gene. V dropped 1 base and J dropped 7 bases, with 11 bases sitting between them. The CDR3 has 14 amino acids. In DNA form, the CDR3 reads TGTGCCAGCAGTGAAGGGTGGGGGGACCAGCCCCAGCATTTT. This encodes CASSEGWGDQPQHF.

The chain recombines TRBV15 with TRBJ2-5; TRBD2 aligns across 8 bases. After removal of 1 base from V and 2 bases from J, the junction contained 6 bases not matched to a gene. CDR3 length: 16 amino acids. In germline, CDR1 is LNHNV, CDR2 YYDKDF (reference sequence). The CDR3: CATSRGELAVQETQYF. The CDR3 DNA sequence: TGTGCCACCAGCAGAGGTGAACTAGCGGTACAAGAGACCCAGTACTTC.